The sequence of this T cell receptor (beta chain) was determined in a study of tumor-infiltrating lymphocytes in primary liver carcinoma. Taking about 20-31 mg of unsorted bulk tissue, the authors co-extracted RNA and DNA. Per the germline V gene, CDR1 is SGHAT and CDR2 is FQNNGV. The CDR3 sequence is 16 residues long. This clonotype has only one observation. Relative to the germline gene, one junction end is altered; a read error may explain this. Starting material of roughly 550 ng total RNA yielded TCR beta cDNA via a constant-region primer. Three-round nested multiplex PCR performed with slightly modified ARM-PCR produced the TCR beta libraries. Forward primers for TRBV1-TRBV30 and a C-beta reverse primer served the first two PCR rounds, at around 9 cycles each. A single record per CDR3 protein comes from TCRdb applying MiXCR to the multiplex PCR reads. The sample contains 25,000 to 35,000 distinct CDR3 sequences, around 71% of which appear only once.

V usage is TRBV11-2 and J usage is TRBJ2-5, with no clear D. Material for sequencing was liver tumor tissue from sampling region 3. Subset defined: tumor region T3, left-lateral pole. This receptor was identified in a woman in her twenties or thirties with primary liver carcinoma and hepatitis B virus infection. CDR3 in DNA: TGTGTCAGCAGCTTGGGATTTTCACCCAACGGAGAGACCCAGTACTTC. Translating it yields CVSSLGFSPNGETQYF.